One sample yielded the 24 T cell receptor beta chains listed below, sequenced in a study of cytomegalovirus exposure and HLA in healthy donors. The PCR ran on 60 Vbeta and 13 Jbeta primers. The data were produced by immunoSEQ multiplex PCR, yet TCRdb's version contains in-frame clones alone and is incomplete. Of about 82,000 clones in the sample, around 82% were seen once. Sequencing was carried out using PBMCs. These receptors originate from a man aged 50-59 years in good health and CMV-seronegative.

This chain links TRBV7-2 with TRBJ2-7; D is unresolved. V was shortened by 5 bases and J by 4 bases, with 9 bases between the two germline ends. Germline V gene sequence: CDR1 SGHTA, CDR2 FQGNSA. CDR3 size: 12 residues. CDR3 sequence: CASSLFGYEQYF. In DNA, the CDR3 is TGTGCCAGCAGCCTATTCGGTTACGAGCAGTACTTC.

The rearrangement joins TRBV14 to TRBJ2-3; tentatively, D is TRBD2 (6 bases). The CDR3 has 14 residues. The V end lost 4 bases, the J end lost 13 bases, and 21 bases lay between the germline ends. The germline gives CDR1 SGHDN, CDR2 FVKESK. The CDR3 spells CASSRDQVGGGKYF. The CDR3 coding sequence is TGTGCCAGCAGCCGGGACCAGGTGGGGGGAGGCAAGTATTTT.

V usage is TRBV30 and J usage is TRBJ2-2; a possible D gene is TRBD2 (6 bases). Germline V lookup: CDR1 GTSNPN, CDR2 SVGIG (reference sequence). Trimming removed 3 bases from V and 3 bases from J, with 14 bases in between. This CDR3 is built from 15 residues. This CDR3 reads CAWSRTNHYTGELFF. In DNA form, the CDR3 reads TGTGCCTGGAGCCGGACTAACCATTACACCGGGGAGCTGTTTTTT.

The genes are TRBV7-2 and TRBJ2-7, with D perhaps TRBD2 (7 bases). This CDR3 is 15 amino acids long. Trimming cost V 4 bases and J 5 bases, with 18 bases left between them. The V gene's germline CDR1 is SGHTA and CDR2 FQGNSA. The CDR3 reads CASSSRGWGGDEQYF. The CDR3 nucleotides are TGTGCCAGCAGCTCCCGGGGGTGGGGGGGCGACGAGCAGTACTTC.

This sequence joins TRBV30 and TRBJ1-2; maybe TRBD1 (6 bases). The CDR3 spans 16 residues. V lost 0 bases to trimming and J lost 4 bases, with 18 bases between them. Germline V gene sequence: CDR1 GTSNPN, CDR2 SVGIG (reference sequence). The CDR3 reads CAWSVSGGAAFYGYTF. CDR3 nucleotide sequence: TGTGCCTGGAGTGTTTCTGGGGGGGCAGCTTTCTATGGCTACACCTTC. Variable domain in full (rest from reference TRBV30 and TRBJ1-2): SQTIHQWPATLVQPVGSPLSLECTVEGTSNPNLYWYRQAAGRGLQLLFYSVGIGQISSEVPQNLSASRPQDRQFILSSKKLLLSDSGFYLCAWSVSGGAAFYGYTFGSGTRLTVV.

The chain carries TRBV5-4 and TRBJ2-3, with D possibly matching TRBD1 (5 bases). The germline CDR1 and CDR2 sequences are SGHNT and YYREEE (reference sequence). The CDR3 contains 13 residues. The germline V and J ends were trimmed by 2 bases and 1 base, with 5 bases remaining between them. CDR3 sequence (DNA): TGTGCCAGCAGCTTACAGGGCACAGATACGCAGTATTTT. Residues: CASSLQGTDTQYF.

The J gene is TRBJ1-2, the V gene TRBV6-5; tentatively, D is TRBD1 (5 bases). The ends were cut back, 2 bases at V and 7 bases at J, with 8 bases in the middle. The CDR3 sequence is 12 residues long. The germline CDR1 and CDR2 sequences are MNHEY and SVGAGI. The CDR3 coding sequence is TGTGCCAGCAGTTACATGGGGGGTGGCTACACCTTC. Protein product: CASSYMGGGYTF.

The V gene is TRBV15, the J gene TRBJ2-1; unclear D gene. CDR3 length: 13 residues. CDR1 is LNHNV and CDR2 is YYDKDF in the germline V gene (reference sequence). The germline V and J ends were trimmed by 1 base and 10 bases, with 11 bases remaining between them. The CDR3 is CATSRGFGGEQFF. The CDR3 coding sequence is TGTGCCACCAGCAGAGGATTTGGCGGAGAGCAGTTCTTC.

This chain joins TRBV18 and TRBJ2-2; 8 nucleotides line up with TRBD1. CDR3 length: 14 residues. From germline, CDR1 is KGHSH and CDR2 LQKENI. J was trimmed by 3 bases and V by 7 bases; bases with no gene match: 4. CDR3 nucleotides: TGTGCCAGCTACACGACAGGGGACACCGGGGAGCTGTTTTTT. Its protein is CASYTTGDTGELFF.

This clone showed up just once. The rearrangement links TRBV27 to TRBJ2-5, with a weak D call TRBD2 (5 bases). The V gene's germline CDR1 is MNHEY and CDR2 SMNVEV (reference sequence). The V and J ends lost 4 bases and 2 bases respectively, with 11 bases between them. The CDR3 extends over 14 amino acids. The CDR3 DNA reads TGTGCCAGCAGTTCGTGGGGAGTTCAAGAGACCCAGTACTTC. Translated, it gives CASSSWGVQETQYF.

The gene calls are TRBV23-1 and TRBJ2-3, with TRBD2 matching 9 bases. TRBV23-1 is filed as an ORF, its function uncertain. With 4 bases clipped from V and 2 bases from J, the junction kept 7 bases outside the gene matches. The CDR3 consists of 16 residues. The CDR3 is CASSPCLAGYTDTQYF. The DNA of the CDR3 is TGCGCCAGCAGTCCGTGCCTAGCGGGGTACACAGATACGCAGTATTTT.

Only a few counts were recorded for this clone. The rearrangement joins TRBV30 to TRBJ1-2; maybe TRBD1 (5 bases). Trimming took off 8 bases at V and 10 bases at J, with 17 bases between the two ends. There are 11 residues in the CDR3. Germline V CDR1 and CDR2: GTSNPN, SVGIG (reference sequence). CDR3 residues: CAATGRSFYTF. The CDR3, as DNA: TGTGCCGCCACAGGACGGAGCTTCTACACCTTC.

The chain joins TRBV27 to TRBJ1-5, with 9 bases aligning to TRBD1. Germline values: CDR1 MNHEY, CDR2 SMNVEV (reference sequence). The CDR3 loop spans 14 amino acids. Trimming took 8 bases from V and 4 from J; bases not matched to a gene: 6. DNA for the CDR3: TGTGCCAGCGGAGGACAGGGGATAAATCAGCCCCAGCATTTT. Protein: CASGGQGINQPQHF.

This chain joins TRBV7-8 and TRBJ2-7; 8 bases align to TRBD1. Germline V gives CDR1 SGHVS, CDR2 FQNEAQ. Trimming at V came to 5 bases and at J to 5 bases, leaving 8 bases not matched to a gene. The CDR3 spans 14 residues. CDR3 nucleotides: TGTGCCAGCAGCCTAATGGGACAGGCAGACGAGCAGTACTTC. This sequence encodes CASSLMGQADEQYF.

V and J are TRBV5-1 and TRBJ2-5; D is perhaps TRBD2 (6 bases). V was shortened by 4 bases and J by 6 bases, with 10 bases between the two germline ends. The V gene's germline CDR1 is SGHRS and CDR2 YFSETQ. The CDR3 length is 12 residues. The CDR3 spells CASSRLGKTQYF. The CDR3 coding sequence is TGCGCCAGCAGCCGACTAGGAAAGACCCAGTACTTC.

This chain joins TRBV21-1 and TRBJ2-7; the table names TRBD2, a call not compared with the DNA. TRBV21-1 is given as a pseudogene. The CDR3 is 17 residues long. Written as DNA, the CDR3 is TGTGCCAGCAGCAAACGTTGGGGCCAGCGGGCTTACTACGAGCAGTACTTC. Protein product: CASSKRWGQRAYYEQYF.

The chain recombines TRBV2 with TRBJ2-1; D might be TRBD2 (5 bases). The V end lost 6 bases, the J end lost 8 bases, and 20 bases lay between the germline ends. Germline V CDR1 and CDR2: SNHLY, FYNNEI. CDR3 size: 15 residues. CDR3 region: CASRAGISGRDEQFF. The DNA for the CDR3 is TGTGCCAGCAGAGCCGGGATTTCAGGAAGGGATGAGCAGTTCTTC.

This clone was observed a handful of times. The chain carries TRBV28 and TRBJ1-6; tentative D call: TRBD1 (5 bases). Between the trimmed V and J ends, which lost 5 bases and 1 base, there was a span of 15 bases. This CDR3 comprises 17 residues. The germline V gene encodes CDR1 MDHEN and CDR2 SYDVKM. CDR3 in DNA: TGTGCCAGCAGTGCCCCAGGGCTCGCGTCCTATAATTCACCCCTCCACTTT. Translation: CASSAPGLASYNSPLHF.

Only a few counts were recorded for this clone. This chain uses TRBV4-1 with TRBJ1-4, with TRBD1 as a possible D gene (6 bases). V was trimmed by 4 bases and J by 5 bases, leaving 23 bases between them. The CDR3 covers 18 residues. Germline lookup yields CDR1 MGHRA and CDR2 YSYEKL. CDR3: CASSLHPAGASSNEKLFF. The CDR3, as DNA: TGCGCCAGCAGCCTTCACCCAGCGGGGGCGAGTTCGAATGAAAAACTGTTTTTT.

The chain links TRBV19 to TRBJ1-1; D is undetermined. The ends were cut back, 6 bases at V and 1 base at J, with 18 bases in the middle. The CDR3 has 16 amino acids. In germline, CDR1 is LNHDA, CDR2 SQIVND (reference sequence). The CDR3 DNA reads TGTGCCAGTAGCCAATTTACAATTTCCCCGAACACTGAAGCTTTCTTT. Translation gives CASSQFTISPNTEAFF.

V gene TRBV19 combines with J gene TRBJ1-6; TRBD1 is a possible D gene (6 bases). The ends were cut back, 3 bases at V and 0 bases at J, with 12 bases in the middle. Germline V CDR1 and CDR2: LNHDA, SQIVND (reference sequence). The CDR3 loop spans 17 amino acids. Here the CDR3 DNA reads TGTGCCAGTAGTATCGGGACATCGAGCTCCTATAATTCACCCCTCCACTTT. The encoded protein is CASSIGTSSSYNSPLHF.

The chain uses TRBV27 and TRBJ1-2, with 7 bases lining up with TRBD1. The CDR3 consists of 15 residues. Germline V gene data show CDR1 as MNHEY and CDR2 as SMNVEV (reference sequence). J was trimmed by 8 bases and V by 6 bases; bases with no gene match: 15. CDR3 nucleotides: TGTGCCAGCAGGCCTAGGACAGGCCCGGCAAAGGGCTACACCTTC. It translates to CASRPRTGPAKGYTF.

The chain couples TRBV10-2 to TRBJ2-2, with D possibly being TRBD2 (5 bases). V lost 8 bases and J lost 3, with 13 bases in between. Germline lookup yields CDR1 WSHSY and CDR2 SAAADI. The CDR3 totals 14 residues. CDR3 in DNA: TGCGCCAGCTTGAGAGGGTTGGACACCGGGGAGCTGTTTTTT. Residues: CASLRGLDTGELFF.

J is TRBJ1-1 and V is TRBV7-3; D call uncertain. Looked up from germline, CDR1 is SGHTA and CDR2 is FQGTGA. This CDR3 is built from 13 residues. With 2 bases removed from V and 1 base from J, the gap between germline ends came to 5 bases. CDR3 amino acids: CASSLAKNTEAFF. CDR3 DNA: TGTGCCAGCAGCTTAGCGAAGAACACTGAAGCTTTCTTT.